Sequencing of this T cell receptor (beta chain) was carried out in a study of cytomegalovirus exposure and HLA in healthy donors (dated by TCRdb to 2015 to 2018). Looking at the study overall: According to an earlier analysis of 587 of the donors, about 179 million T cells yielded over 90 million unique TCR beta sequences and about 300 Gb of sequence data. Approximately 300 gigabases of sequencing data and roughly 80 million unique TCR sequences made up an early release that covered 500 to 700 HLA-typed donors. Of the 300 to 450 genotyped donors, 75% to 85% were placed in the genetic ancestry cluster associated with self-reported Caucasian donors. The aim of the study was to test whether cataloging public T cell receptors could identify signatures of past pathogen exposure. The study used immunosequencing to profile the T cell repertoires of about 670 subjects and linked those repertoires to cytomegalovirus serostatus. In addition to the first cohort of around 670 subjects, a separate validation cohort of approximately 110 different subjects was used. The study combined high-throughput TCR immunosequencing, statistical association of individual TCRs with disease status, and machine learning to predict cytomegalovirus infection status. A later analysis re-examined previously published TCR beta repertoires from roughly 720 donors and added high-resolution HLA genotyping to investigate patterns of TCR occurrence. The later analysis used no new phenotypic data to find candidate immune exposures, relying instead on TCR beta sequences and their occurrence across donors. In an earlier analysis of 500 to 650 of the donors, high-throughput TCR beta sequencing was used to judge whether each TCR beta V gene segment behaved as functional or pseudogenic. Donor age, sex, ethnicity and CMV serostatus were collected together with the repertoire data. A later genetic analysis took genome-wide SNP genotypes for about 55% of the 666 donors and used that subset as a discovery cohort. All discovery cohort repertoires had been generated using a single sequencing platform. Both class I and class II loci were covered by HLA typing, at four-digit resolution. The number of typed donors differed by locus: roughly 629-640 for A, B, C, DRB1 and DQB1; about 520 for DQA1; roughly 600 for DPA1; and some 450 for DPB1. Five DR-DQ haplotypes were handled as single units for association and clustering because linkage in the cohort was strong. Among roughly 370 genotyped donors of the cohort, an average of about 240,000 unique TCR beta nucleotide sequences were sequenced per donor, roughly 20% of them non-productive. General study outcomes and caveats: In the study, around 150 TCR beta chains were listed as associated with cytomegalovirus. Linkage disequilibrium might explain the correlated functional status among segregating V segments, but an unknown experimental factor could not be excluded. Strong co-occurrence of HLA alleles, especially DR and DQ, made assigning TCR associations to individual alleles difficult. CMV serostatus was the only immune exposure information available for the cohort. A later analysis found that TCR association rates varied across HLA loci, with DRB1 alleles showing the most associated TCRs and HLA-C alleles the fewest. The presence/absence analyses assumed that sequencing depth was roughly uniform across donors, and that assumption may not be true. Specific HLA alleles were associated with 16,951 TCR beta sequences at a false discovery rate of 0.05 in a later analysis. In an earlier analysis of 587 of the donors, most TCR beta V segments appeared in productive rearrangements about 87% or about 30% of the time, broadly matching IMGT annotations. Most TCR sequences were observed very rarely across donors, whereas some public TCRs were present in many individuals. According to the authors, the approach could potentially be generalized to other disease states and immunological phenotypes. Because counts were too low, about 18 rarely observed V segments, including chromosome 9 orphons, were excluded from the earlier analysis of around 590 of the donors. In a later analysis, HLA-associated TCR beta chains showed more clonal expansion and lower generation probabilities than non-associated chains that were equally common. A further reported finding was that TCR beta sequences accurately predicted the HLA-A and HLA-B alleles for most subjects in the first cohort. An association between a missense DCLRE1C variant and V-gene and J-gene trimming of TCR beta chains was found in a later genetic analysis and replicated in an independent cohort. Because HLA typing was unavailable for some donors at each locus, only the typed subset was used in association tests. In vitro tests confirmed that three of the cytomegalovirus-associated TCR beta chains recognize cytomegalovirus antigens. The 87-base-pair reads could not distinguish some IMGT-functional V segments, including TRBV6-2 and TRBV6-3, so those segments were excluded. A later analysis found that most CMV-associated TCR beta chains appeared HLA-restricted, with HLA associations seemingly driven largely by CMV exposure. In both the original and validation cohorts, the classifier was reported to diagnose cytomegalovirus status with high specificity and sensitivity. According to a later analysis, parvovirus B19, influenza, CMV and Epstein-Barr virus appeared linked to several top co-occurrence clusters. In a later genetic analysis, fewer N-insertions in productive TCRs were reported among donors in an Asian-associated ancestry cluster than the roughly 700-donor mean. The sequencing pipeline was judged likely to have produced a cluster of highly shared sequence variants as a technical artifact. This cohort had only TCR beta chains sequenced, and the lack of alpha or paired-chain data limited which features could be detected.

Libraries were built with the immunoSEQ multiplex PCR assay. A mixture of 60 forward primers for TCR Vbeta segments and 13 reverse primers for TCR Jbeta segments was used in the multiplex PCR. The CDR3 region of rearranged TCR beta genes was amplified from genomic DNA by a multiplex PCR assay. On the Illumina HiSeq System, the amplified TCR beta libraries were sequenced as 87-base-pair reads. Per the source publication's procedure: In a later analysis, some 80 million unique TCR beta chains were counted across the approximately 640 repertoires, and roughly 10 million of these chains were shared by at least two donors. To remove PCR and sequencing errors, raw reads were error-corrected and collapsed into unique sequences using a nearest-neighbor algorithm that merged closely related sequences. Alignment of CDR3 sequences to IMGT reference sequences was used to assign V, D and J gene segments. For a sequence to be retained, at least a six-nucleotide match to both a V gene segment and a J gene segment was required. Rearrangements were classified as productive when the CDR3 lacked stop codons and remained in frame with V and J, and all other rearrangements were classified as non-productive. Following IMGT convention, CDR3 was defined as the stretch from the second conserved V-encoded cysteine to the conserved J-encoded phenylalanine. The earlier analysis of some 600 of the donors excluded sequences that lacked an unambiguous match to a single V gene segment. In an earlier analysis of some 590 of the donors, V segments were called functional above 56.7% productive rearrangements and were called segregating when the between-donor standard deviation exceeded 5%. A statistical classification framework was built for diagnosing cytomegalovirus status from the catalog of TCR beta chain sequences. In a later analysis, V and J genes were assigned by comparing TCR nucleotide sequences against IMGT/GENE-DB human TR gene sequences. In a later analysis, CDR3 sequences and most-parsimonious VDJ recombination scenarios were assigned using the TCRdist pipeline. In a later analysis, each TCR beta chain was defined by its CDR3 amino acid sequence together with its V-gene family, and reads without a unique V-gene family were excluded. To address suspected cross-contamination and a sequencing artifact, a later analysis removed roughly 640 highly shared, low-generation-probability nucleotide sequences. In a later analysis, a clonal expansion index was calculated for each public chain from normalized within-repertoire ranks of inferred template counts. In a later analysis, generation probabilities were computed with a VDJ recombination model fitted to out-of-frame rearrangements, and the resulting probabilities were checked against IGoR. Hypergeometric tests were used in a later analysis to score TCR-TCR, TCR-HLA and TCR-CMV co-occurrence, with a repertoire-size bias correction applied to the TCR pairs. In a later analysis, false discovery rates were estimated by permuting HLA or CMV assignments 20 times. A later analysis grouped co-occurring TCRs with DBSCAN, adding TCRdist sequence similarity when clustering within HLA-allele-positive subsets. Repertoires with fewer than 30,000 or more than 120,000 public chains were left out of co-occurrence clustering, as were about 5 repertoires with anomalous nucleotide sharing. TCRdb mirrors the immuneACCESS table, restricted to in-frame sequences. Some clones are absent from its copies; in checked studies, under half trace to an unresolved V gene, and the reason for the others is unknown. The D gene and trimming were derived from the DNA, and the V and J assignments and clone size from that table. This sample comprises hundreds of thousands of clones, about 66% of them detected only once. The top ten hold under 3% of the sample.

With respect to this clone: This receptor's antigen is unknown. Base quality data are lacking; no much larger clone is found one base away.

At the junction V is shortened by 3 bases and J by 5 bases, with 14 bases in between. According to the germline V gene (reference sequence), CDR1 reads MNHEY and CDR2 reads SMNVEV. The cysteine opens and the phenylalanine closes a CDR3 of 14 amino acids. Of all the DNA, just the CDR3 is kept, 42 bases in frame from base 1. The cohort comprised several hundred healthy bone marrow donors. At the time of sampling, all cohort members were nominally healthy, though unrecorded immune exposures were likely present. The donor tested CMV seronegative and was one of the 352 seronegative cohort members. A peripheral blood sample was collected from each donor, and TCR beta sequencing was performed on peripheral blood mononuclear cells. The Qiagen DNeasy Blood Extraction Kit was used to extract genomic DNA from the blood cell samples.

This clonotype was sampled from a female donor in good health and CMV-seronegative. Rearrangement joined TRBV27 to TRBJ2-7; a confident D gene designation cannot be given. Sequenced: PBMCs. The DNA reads TGTGCCAGCAGTTTGGTAAGGTTGGCGGACGAGCAGTACTTC. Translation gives CASSLVRLADEQYF.